This T cell receptor beta chain was sequenced for a study of response to subunit inactivated influenza vaccine. General study points: Authors suggested seasonal influenza vaccinations each recruit few new T cells.

TCRdb redid the calling of the RT-PCR reads with MiXCR, one entry per CDR3 protein. Among 550,000 to 650,000 distinct CDR3 sequences, approximately 10% were seen once, and the ten largest hold about 9.4%. This clonotype was counted between two and nine times. Its antigen is unidentified. The germline gives CDR1 DFQATT, CDR2 SNEGSKA (reference sequence). Trimming pared 6 bases from V and 3 bases from J, leaving 15 bases between. The CDR3 has 14 amino acids. The rearrangement joins TRBV20-1 to TRBJ1-5; D remains unclear. The clonotype comes from a man in his forties or fifties who received an inactivated influenza vaccine. This sample comprised PBMCs from blood, obtained on the day of vaccination. The chain's CDR3 is CSAITLEANQPQHF. The CDR3 bases are TGCAGTGCCATCACCCTGGAGGCCAATCAGCCCCAGCATTTT.